These T cell receptor beta chains were read from a single sample in a study of graft-versus-host responses after intestinal transplantation. TCRdb's copy holds only in-frame clones and misses some; the assay was immunoSEQ multiplex PCR. The specimen's table records around 72 clones. The specimen comprised ileum tissue, sampled about 38 days after transplant. The receptors stem from a human patient who received an intestinal transplant, so some T cells may come from the graft donor. Each CDR3 is given with its conserved first and last residue. The order of the fields is J gene, V gene, clone size, D gene, CDR3 protein, CDR3 DNA. A D gene is named only where the DNA matches it firmly. Some rows mark clone size as missing; the rest say once, few, many or name a class of expanded clone.

>TRBJ1-1|TRBV6-1|-|-
CASSEAGTMNTEAFF
TGTGCCAGCAGTGAAGCCGGGACAATGAACACTGAAGCTTTCTTT
>TRBJ2-2|TRBV7-3|-|-
CASSLNSRGANTGELFF
TGTGCCAGCAGCTTAAACTCGCGCGGGGCCAACACCGGGGAGCTGTTTTTT
>TRBJ2-1|TRBV29-1|-|-
CSVQKVPALSSYNEQFF
TGCAGCGTCCAAAAGGTACCAGCCCTTAGCTCCTACAATGAGCAGTTCTTC
>TRBJ1-4|TRBV19|-|-
CASSIDYGTGKLFF
TGTGCCAGTAGTATAGATTACGGGACGGGAAAACTGTTTTTT
>TRBJ1-2|TRBV12-2|-|-
CASRCPAAPRKTYGYTF
TGTGCAAGTCGCTGCCCGGCGGCTCCACGAAAGACCTATGGCTACACCTTC
>TRBJ2-1|TRBV4-3|-|TRBD1
CASSQLGQGAYNEQFF
TGCGCCAGCAGCCAACTAGGACAGGGGGCCTACAATGAGCAGTTCTTC
>TRBJ1-5|TRBV28|once|-
CASPPGSWAHGGNQPQHF
TGTGCCAGCCCCCCGGGATCCTGGGCCCACGGCGGCAATCAGCCCCAGCATTTT
>TRBJ2-2|TRBV6-5|-|-
CASSYWLEAGELFF
TGTGCCAGCAGTTATTGGCTAGAAGCCGGGGAGCTGTTTTTT
>TRBJ1-2|TRBV5-5|-|-
CASVWYISRKTYGYTF
TGTGCCAGCGTTTGGTATATCTCGCGAAAGACCTATGGCTACACCTTC
>TRBJ2-7|TRBV5-1|-|-
CASSLTPSYEQYF
TGCGCCAGCAGCTTGACCCCCTCCTACGAGCAGTACTTC
>TRBJ2-6|TRBV1|-|-
CTSSGSCLCTSRANVLTF
TGCACCAGCAGTGGAAGTTGTTTGTGCACAAGTCGGGCCAACGTCCTGACTTTC
>TRBJ1-2|TRBV5-4|-|-
CASWRLIPGKTYGYTF
TGTGCCAGCTGGCGACTCATACCAGGAAAGACCTATGGCTACACCTTC
>TRBJ2-7|TRBV13|-|TRBD1
CASSFLQGEEQYF
TGTGCCAGCAGCTTCCTACAGGGGGAAGAGCAGTACTTC
>TRBJ2-5|TRBV15|-|-
CATSRDEGSQETQYF
TGTGCCACCAGCAGGGATGAGGGGTCCCAAGAGACCCAGTACTTC
>TRBJ2-6|TRBV7-7|-|-
CASSLWTVPQSRANVLTF
TGTGCCAGCAGCTTGTGGACAGTGCCACAAAGTCGGGCCAACGTCCTGACTTTC
>TRBJ2-3|TRBV11-2|-|-
CASSASWARPDTQYF
TGTGCCAGCAGCGCTAGCTGGGCCCGACCAGATACGCAGTATTTT
>TRBJ1-6|TRBV5-5|-|-
CASSLRGPPAYNSPLHF
TGTGCCAGCAGCCTGCGGGGCCCGCCCGCATATAATTCACCCCTCCACTTT